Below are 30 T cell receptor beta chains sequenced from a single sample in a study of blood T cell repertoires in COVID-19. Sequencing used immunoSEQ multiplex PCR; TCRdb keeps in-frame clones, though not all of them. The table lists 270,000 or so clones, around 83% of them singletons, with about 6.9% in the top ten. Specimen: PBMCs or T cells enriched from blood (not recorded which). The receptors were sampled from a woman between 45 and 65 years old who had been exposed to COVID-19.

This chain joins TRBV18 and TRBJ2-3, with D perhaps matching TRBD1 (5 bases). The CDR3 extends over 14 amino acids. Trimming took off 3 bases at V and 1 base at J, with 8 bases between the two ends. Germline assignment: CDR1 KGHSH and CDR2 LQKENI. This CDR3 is CASSPVRGTDTQYF. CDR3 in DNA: TGTGCCAGCTCACCGGTCAGGGGCACAGATACGCAGTATTTT.

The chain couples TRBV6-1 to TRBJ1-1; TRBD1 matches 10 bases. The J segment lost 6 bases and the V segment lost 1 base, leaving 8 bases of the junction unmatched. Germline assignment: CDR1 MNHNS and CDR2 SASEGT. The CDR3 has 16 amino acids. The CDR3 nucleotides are TGTGCCAGCAGTGAAGTATGGGACAGGGGCGTCGCTGAAGCTTTCTTT. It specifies CASSEVWDRGVAEAFF.

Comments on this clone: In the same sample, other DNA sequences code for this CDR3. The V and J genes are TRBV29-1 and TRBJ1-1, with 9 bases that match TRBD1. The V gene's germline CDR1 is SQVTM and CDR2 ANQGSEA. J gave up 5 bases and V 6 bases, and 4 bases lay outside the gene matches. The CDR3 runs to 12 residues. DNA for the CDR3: TGCAGCGTGGACAGGGGTGGGACTGAAGCTTTCTTT. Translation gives CSVDRGGTEAFF.

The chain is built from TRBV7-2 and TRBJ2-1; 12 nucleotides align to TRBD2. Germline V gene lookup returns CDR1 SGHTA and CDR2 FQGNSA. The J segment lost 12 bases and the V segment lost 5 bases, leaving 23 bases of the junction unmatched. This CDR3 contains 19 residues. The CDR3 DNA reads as TGTGCCAGCAGCCCCGGGACACTAAAACTAGCGGGGGGCTCAAGGGGGCAGTTCTTC. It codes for CASSPGTLKLAGGSRGQFF. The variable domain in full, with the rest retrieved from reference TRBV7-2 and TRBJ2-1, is GAGVSQSPSNKVTEKGKDVELRCDPISGHTALYWYRQSLGQGLEFLIYFQGNSAPDKSGLPSDRFSAERTGGSVSTLTIQRTQQEDSAVYLCASSPGTLKLAGGSRGQFFGPGTRLTVL.

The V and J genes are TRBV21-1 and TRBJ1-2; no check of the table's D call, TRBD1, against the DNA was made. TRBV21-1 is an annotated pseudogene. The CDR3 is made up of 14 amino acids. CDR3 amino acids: CASSYWTGIYGYTF. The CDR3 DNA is TGTGCCAGCAGCTACTGGACAGGGATCTATGGCTACACCTTC.

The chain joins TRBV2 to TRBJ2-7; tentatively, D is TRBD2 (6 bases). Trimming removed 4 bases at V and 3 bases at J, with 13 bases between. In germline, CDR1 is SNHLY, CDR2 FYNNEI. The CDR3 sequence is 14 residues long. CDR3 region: CASSGGRPLYEQYF. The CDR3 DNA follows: TGTGCCAGCAGTGGAGGGAGGCCCCTCTACGAGCAGTACTTC.

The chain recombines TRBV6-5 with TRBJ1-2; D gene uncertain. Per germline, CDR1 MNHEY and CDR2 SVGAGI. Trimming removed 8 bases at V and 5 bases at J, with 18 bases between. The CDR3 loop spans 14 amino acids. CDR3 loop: CASGPLHRGYGYTF. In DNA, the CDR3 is TGTGCCAGCGGGCCCTTGCACAGAGGGTATGGCTACACCTTC.

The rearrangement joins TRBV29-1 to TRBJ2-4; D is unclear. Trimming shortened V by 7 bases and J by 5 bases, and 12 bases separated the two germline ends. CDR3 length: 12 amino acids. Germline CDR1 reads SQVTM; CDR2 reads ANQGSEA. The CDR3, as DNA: TGCAGCGCTGAGGCCTCTCAAAACATTCAGTACTTC. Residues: CSAEASQNIQYF.

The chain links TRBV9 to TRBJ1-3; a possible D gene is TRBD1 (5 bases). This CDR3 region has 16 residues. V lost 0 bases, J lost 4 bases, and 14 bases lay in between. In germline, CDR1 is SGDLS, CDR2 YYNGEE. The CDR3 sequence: CASSVDPRGSGNTIYF. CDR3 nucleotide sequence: TGTGCCAGCAGCGTAGATCCTAGGGGTTCAGGAAACACCATATATTTT.

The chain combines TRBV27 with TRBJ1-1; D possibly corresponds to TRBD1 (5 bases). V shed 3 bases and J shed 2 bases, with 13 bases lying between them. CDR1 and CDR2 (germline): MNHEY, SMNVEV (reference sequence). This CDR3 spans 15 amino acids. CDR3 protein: CASSFSRGLNTEAFF. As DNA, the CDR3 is TGTGCCAGCAGTTTCTCTAGGGGACTCAACACTGAAGCTTTCTTT.

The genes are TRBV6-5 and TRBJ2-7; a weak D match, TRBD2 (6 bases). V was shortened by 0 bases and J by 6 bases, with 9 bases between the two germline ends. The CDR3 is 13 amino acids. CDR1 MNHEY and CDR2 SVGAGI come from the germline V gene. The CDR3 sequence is CASSYSEGSEQYF. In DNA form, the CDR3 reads TGTGCCAGCAGTTACTCGGAGGGGAGCGAGCAGTACTTC.

CDR3 nucleotide sequence: TGTGCCAGTAGTACAGGGTATGCAGATACGCAGTATTTT. It yields the protein CASSTGYADTQYF. The V and J genes are TRBV19 and TRBJ2-3; D might be TRBD1 (5 bases). Trimming removed 4 bases from V and 4 bases from J, with 9 bases in between. Germline V lookup: CDR1 LNHDA, CDR2 SQIVND (reference sequence). The CDR3 consists of 13 residues.

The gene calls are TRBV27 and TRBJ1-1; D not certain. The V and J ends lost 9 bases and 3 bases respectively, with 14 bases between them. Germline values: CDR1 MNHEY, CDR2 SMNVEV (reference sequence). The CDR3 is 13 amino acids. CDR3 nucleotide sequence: TGTGCCAGGGCGGAGGTGTGGGACACTGAAGCTTTCTTT. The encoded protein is CARAEVWDTEAFF.

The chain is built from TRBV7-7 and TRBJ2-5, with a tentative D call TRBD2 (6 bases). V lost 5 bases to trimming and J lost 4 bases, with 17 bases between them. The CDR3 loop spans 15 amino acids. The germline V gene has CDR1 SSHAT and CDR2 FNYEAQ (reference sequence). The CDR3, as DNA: TGTGCCAGCAGCCCTCGGACGGGGGTTGCAGAGACCCAGTACTTC. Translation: CASSPRTGVAETQYF.

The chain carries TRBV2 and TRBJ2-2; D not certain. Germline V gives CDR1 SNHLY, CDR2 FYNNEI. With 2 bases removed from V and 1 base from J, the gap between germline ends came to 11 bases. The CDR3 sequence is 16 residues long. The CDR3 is CASSELPRMNTGELFF. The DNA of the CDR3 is TGTGCCAGCAGTGAACTCCCGCGGATGAACACCGGGGAGCTGTTTTTT.

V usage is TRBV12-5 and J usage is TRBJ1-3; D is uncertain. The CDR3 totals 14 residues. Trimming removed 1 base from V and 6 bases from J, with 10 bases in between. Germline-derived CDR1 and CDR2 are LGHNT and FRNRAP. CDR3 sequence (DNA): TGTGCTAGTGGTTTGGGGCTTCCCTTAAACACCATATATTTT. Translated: CASGLGLPLNTIYF.

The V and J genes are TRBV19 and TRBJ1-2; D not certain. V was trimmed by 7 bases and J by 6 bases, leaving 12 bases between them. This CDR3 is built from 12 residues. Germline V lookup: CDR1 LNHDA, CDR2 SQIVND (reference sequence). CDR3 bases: TGTGCCAGTAAAAGCGGGAATGATGGCTACACCTTC. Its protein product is CASKSGNDGYTF.

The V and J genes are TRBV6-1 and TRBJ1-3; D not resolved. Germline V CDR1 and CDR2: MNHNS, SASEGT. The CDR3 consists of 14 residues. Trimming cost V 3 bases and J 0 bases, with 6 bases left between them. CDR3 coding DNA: TGTGCCAGCAGTGACGGGATCTCTGGAAACACCATATATTTT. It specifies CASSDGISGNTIYF.

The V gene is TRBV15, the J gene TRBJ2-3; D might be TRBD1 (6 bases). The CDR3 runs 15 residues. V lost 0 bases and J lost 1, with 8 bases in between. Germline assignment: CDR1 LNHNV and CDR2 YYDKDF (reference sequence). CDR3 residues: CATSREAGGTDTQYF. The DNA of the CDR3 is TGTGCCACCAGCAGAGAGGCAGGGGGCACAGATACGCAGTATTTT.

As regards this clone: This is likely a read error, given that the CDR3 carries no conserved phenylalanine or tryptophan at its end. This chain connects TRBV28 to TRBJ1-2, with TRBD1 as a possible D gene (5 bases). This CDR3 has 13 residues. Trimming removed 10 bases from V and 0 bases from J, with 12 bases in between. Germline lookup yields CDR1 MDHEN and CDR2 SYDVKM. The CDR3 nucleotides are TGTGCCACTCAAGACAGTGCTAACTATGGCTACACCCTC. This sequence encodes CATQDSANYGYTL.

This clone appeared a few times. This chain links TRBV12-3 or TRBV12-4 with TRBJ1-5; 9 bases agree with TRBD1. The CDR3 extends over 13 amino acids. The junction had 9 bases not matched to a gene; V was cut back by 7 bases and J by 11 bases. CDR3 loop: CASTPGQGFTQHF. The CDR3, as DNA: TGTGCCAGCACCCCCGGACAGGGGTTTACCCAGCATTTT.

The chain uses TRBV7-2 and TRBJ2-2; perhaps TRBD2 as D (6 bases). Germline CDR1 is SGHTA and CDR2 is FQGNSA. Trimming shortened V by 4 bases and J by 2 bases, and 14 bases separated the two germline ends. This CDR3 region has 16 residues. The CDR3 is CASSSAGGINTGELFF. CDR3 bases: TGTGCCAGCAGCTCTGCCGGCGGGATAAACACCGGGGAGCTGTTTTTT.

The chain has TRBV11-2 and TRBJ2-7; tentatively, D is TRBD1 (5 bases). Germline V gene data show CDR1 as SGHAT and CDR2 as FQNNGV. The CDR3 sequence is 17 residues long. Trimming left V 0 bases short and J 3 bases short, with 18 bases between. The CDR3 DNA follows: TGTGCCAGCAGCTTAGACGCGTCGCAGGGCTTAGGCTACGAGCAGTACTTC. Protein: CASSLDASQGLGYEQYF.

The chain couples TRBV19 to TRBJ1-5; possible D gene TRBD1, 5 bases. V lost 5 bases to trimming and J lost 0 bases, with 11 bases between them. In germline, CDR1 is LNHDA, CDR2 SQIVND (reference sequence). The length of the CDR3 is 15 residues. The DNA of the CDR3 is TGTGCCAGTAGTCCCGGACACCTTAGCAATCAGCCCCAGCATTTT. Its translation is CASSPGHLSNQPQHF.

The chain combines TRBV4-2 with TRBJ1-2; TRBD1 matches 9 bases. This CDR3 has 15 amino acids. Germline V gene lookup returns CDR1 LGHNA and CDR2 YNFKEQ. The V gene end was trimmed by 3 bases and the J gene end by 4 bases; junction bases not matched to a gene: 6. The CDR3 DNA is TGTGCCAGCAGCCACGACAGGGGGGGGTGCTATGGCTACACCTTC. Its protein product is CASSHDRGGCYGYTF.

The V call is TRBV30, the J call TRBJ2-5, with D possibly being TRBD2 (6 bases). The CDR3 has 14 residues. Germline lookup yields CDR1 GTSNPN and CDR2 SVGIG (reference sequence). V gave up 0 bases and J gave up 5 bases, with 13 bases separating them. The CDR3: CAWSVLAQVETQYF. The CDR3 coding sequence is TGTGCCTGGAGTGTACTAGCCCAAGTGGAGACCCAGTACTTC.

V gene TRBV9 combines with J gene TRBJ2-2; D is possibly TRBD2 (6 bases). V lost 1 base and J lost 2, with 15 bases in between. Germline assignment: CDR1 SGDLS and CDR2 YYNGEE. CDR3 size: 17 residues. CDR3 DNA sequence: TGTGCCAGCAGCGTACGGGACTCCGGGGCTAACACCGGGGAGCTGTTTTTT. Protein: CASSVRDSGANTGELFF. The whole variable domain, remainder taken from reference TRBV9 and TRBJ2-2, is DSGVTQTPKHLITATGQRVTLRCSPRSGDLSVYWYQQSLDQGLQFLIQYYNGEERAKGNILERFSAQQFPDLHSELNLSSLELGDSALYFCASSVRDSGANTGELFFGEGSRLTVL.

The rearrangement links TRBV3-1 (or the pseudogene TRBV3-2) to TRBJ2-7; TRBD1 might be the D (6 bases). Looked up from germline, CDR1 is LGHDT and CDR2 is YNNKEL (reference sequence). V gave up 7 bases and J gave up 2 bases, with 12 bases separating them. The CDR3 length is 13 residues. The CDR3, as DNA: TGTGCCAGCACCACAGGGCCGCCCTACGAGCAGTACTTC. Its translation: CASTTGPPYEQYF.

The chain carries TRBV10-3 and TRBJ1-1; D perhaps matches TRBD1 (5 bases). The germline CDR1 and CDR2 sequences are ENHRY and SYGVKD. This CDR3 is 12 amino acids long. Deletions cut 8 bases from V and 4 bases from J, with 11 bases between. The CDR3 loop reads CAIGASGTEAFF. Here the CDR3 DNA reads TGTGCCATCGGGGCCTCGGGCACTGAAGCTTTCTTT.

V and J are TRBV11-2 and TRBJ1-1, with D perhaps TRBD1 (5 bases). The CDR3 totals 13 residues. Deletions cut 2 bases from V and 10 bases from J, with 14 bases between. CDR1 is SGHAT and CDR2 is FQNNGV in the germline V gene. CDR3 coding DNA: TGTGCCAGCAGCTTAAGGGGAAAGGTATCAGCTTTCTTT. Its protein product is CASSLRGKVSAFF.